What follows are 32 T cell receptor beta chains derived from one specimen sequenced in a study of T-cell reconstitution after alpha-beta-depleted transplantation in children. The TCRbeta library was prepared with unique molecular identifiers. TCRdb ran MiXCR on the PCR reads and lists one entry per CDR3 protein. The sample shows just under 150,000 distinct CDR3 sequences, about 8.8% of them seen only once. The specimen was PBMCs, mostly from graft donor cells, collected 180 days after TCRalphabeta/CD19-depleted stem cell transplant. The receptors originated from a female patient aged 2-10 years who had a stem cell transplant for congenital amegakaryocytic thrombocytopenia, so the T cells may come from the graft donor.

This clonotype was seen ten or more times. The chain has TRBV20-1 and TRBJ1-2; D possibly corresponds to TRBD1 (5 bases). The ends were cut back, 5 bases at V and 4 bases at J, with 14 bases in the middle. The CDR3 has 13 residues. Germline CDR1 reads DFQATT; CDR2 reads SNEGSKA (reference sequence). The CDR3: CSAEGTEVYGYTF. As DNA, the CDR3 is TGCAGTGCTGAAGGGACGGAAGTCTATGGCTACACCTTC.

The chain links TRBV5-1 to TRBJ1-2, with TRBD1 matching over 7 bases. Germline loops: CDR1 SGHRS, CDR2 YFSETQ. This CDR3 has 14 residues. V dropped 4 bases and J dropped 1; count of bases not matched to a gene: 4. The CDR3 coding sequence is TGCGCCAGCAGCCCCGGGACAGTTAACTATGGCTACACCTTC. Translating gives CASSPGTVNYGYTF.

This clonotype has ten or more counts. The chain uses TRBV5-6 and TRBJ1-4; a weak D match, TRBD1 (5 bases). Germline CDR1 reads SGHDT; CDR2 reads YYEEEE. The V end was cut by 0 bases, the J end by 2 bases, with 5 bases between. The CDR3 length is 14 residues. CDR3 residues: CASSLGQTNEKLFF. In nucleotides, the CDR3 is TGTGCCAGCAGCTTGGGACAGACTAATGAAAAACTGTTTTTT.

This clonotype was seen more than once but under ten times. The chain's CDR3 is CASRPPASSYEQYF. The CDR3 bases are TGCGCCAGCAGGCCCCCCGCTAGCTCCTACGAGCAGTACTTC. The chain joins TRBV5-1 to TRBJ2-7; no definite D call. V lost 5 bases, J lost 0 bases, and 12 bases lay in between. The CDR3 length is 14 residues. Germline lookup yields CDR1 SGHRS and CDR2 YFSETQ.

The chain joins TRBV20-1 to TRBJ2-1; a weak D match, TRBD2 (6 bases). The CDR3 sequence is 15 residues long. Germline V gene sequence: CDR1 DFQATT, CDR2 SNEGSKA (reference sequence). Deletions cut 3 bases from V and 5 bases from J, with 17 bases between. CDR3 residues: CSASPSSAYNNEQFF. In nucleotides, the CDR3 is TGCAGTGCTAGCCCCTCTAGCGCATACAACAATGAGCAGTTCTTC.

The genes are TRBV29-1 and TRBJ2-1; 7 bases agree with TRBD2. V dropped 1 base and J dropped 6; count of bases not matched to a gene: 3. CDR1 is SQVTM, CDR2 ANQGSEA, per germline. The CDR3 contains 13 residues. CDR3 sequence: CSVEGLAVNEQFF. Here the CDR3 DNA reads TGCAGCGTTGAAGGTCTAGCGGTCAATGAGCAGTTCTTC.

This clonotype has ten or more counts. This rearrangement joins TRBV2 to TRBJ2-1; perhaps TRBD1 as D (5 bases). The germline V gene encodes CDR1 SNHLY and CDR2 FYNNEI. Deletions cut 0 bases from V and 15 bases from J, with 15 bases between. This CDR3 region has 13 residues. CDR3 loop: CASSEAPGLSRFF. CDR3 sequence (DNA): TGTGCCAGCAGTGAAGCTCCAGGGCTCTCTAGGTTCTTC.

The chain links TRBV5-1 to TRBJ1-2; D gene uncertain. Trimming pared 4 bases from V and 6 bases from J, leaving 19 bases between. Germline CDR1 reads SGHRS; CDR2 reads YFSETQ. CDR3 size: 15 residues. The CDR3 coding sequence is TGCGCCAGCAGCATATTGCCAGGCCGGGGTCATGGCTACACCTTC. It codes for CASSILPGRGHGYTF. Full variable domain (missing parts from reference TRBV5-1 and TRBJ1-2): KAGVTQTPRYLIKTRGQQVTLSCSPISGHRSVSWYQQTPGQGLQFLFEYFSETQRNKGNFPGRFSGRQFSNSRSEMNVSTLELGDSALYLCASSILPGRGHGYTFGSGTRLTVV.

This clonotype was picked up a small number of times. The chain employs TRBV28 and TRBJ1-5; 7 positions agree with TRBD1. Germline-derived CDR1 and CDR2 are MDHEN and SYDVKM. V shed 4 bases, J shed 8 bases, and the junction held 14 bases outside the gene matches. This CDR3 has 16 residues. The CDR3 loop reads CASSSTGTVAREPQHF. The CDR3 bases are TGTGCCAGCAGTTCTACCGGGACAGTGGCAAGGGAGCCCCAGCATTTT. Together with reference TRBV28 and TRBJ1-5, the CDR3 gives the full variable domain: DVKVTQSSRYLVKRTGEKVFLECVQDMDHENMFWYRQDPGLGLRLIYFSYDVKMKEKGDIPEGYSVSREKKERFSLILESASTNQTSMYLCASSSTGTVAREPQHFGDGTRLSIL.

This clonotype was observed at least ten times. The DNA for the CDR3 is TGCAGTGCTAGAATCACAAGGGGCACTGAAGCTTTCTTT. It encodes CSARITRGTEAFF. This rearrangement joins TRBV20-1 to TRBJ1-1, with TRBD1 as a possible D gene (5 bases). The CDR3 has 13 amino acids. Germline lookup yields CDR1 DFQATT and CDR2 SNEGSKA (reference sequence). The V end was cut by 2 bases, the J end by 4 bases, with 11 bases between.

A few counts support this clonotype. V is TRBV20-1 and J is TRBJ1-1; D remains ambiguous. CDR3 size: 14 residues. Germline CDR1 and CDR2: DFQATT and SNEGSKA (reference sequence). V lost 4 bases, J lost 1 base, and 13 bases lay in between. CDR3 in DNA: TGCAGTGCTAAACCCCTCAACGGGAACACTGAAGCTTTCTTT. Its translation: CSAKPLNGNTEAFF.

There are many counts of this clonotype. The chain combines TRBV29-1 with TRBJ2-3; D may match TRBD1 or TRBD2 (5 bases each). CDR3 length equals 13 residues. Trimming removed 7 bases at V and 6 bases at J, with 17 bases between. Germline V lookup: CDR1 SQVTM, CDR2 ANQGSEA. CDR3 DNA: TGCAGCGGGGACGTCGAAGGACGCGATACGCAGTATTTT. It translates to CSGDVEGRDTQYF.

Many counts were recorded for this clonotype. The gene calls are TRBV29-1 and TRBJ2-1; TRBD1 or TRBD2 may be the D gene (5 bases each). The V end was cut by 3 bases, the J end by 0 bases, with 9 bases between. Per germline, CDR1 SQVTM and CDR2 ANQGSEA. The CDR3 covers 14 residues. CDR3 DNA sequence: TGCAGCGTTGAGGGACCGCGCTCCTACAATGAGCAGTTCTTC. This encodes CSVEGPRSYNEQFF.

There are many counts of this clonotype. The gene calls are TRBV5-5 and TRBJ1-1, with D maybe TRBD1 (5 bases). Germline values: CDR1 SGHKS, CDR2 YYEKEE (reference sequence). The CDR3 loop spans 12 amino acids. With 3 bases removed from V and 6 bases from J, the gap between germline ends came to 9 bases. The CDR3 sequence is CASSSGGPEAFF. In DNA form, the CDR3 reads TGTGCCAGCAGCTCTGGGGGACCTGAAGCTTTCTTT.

This clonotype has at least ten counts. CDR3 nucleotide sequence: TGTGCCAGCAGCTTTCCGCCGGGAGAGACCCAGTACTTC. Translation: CASSFPPGETQYF. The gene calls are TRBV7-2 and TRBJ2-5; D gene ambiguous. Germline values: CDR1 SGHTA, CDR2 FQGNSA. The V and J ends lost 3 bases and 4 bases respectively, with 9 bases between them. The CDR3 is 13 amino acids.

This clonotype came up many times. The chain carries TRBV18 and TRBJ2-1; TRBD2 is a possible D gene (5 bases). CDR3 size: 17 residues. Trimming cost V 3 bases and J 3 bases, with 18 bases left between them. The germline CDR1 and CDR2 sequences are KGHSH and LQKENI. The CDR3 sequence is CASSPQASSPFYNEQFF. The CDR3 coding sequence is TGTGCCAGCTCACCTCAAGCGTCTAGCCCGTTCTACAATGAGCAGTTCTTC.

This clonotype was counted only a few times. The V call is TRBV20-1, the J call TRBJ1-2; TRBD1 agrees at 7 bases. The J segment lost 5 bases and the V segment lost 5 bases, leaving 14 bases of the junction unmatched. CDR1 is DFQATT, CDR2 SNEGSKA, per germline (reference sequence). The CDR3 totals 15 residues. CDR3 in DNA: TGCAGTGCTTCCAATCCGGGACAGCCGCTGTATGGCTACACCTTC. Amino acids: CSASNPGQPLYGYTF.

The rearrangement links TRBV5-4 to TRBJ2-3, with TRBD2 identical over 9 bases. This CDR3 has 15 residues. The V and J ends lost 2 bases and 5 bases, in that order; junction bases with no gene match: 6. The V gene's germline CDR1 is SGHNT and CDR2 YYREEE (reference sequence). The CDR3 here is CASSLEAGGLDTQYF. For the CDR3, the DNA is TGTGCCAGCAGCTTAGAAGCGGGAGGTTTAGATACGCAGTATTTT.

This clonotype has at least ten counts. This rearrangement joins TRBV5-5 to TRBJ2-3; 13 bases are shared with TRBD2. Germline V gene data show CDR1 as SGHKS and CDR2 as YYEKEE (reference sequence). The J segment lost 4 bases and the V segment lost 0 bases, leaving 5 bases of the junction unmatched. The CDR3 contains 17 residues. The CDR3 nucleotides read TGTGCCAGCAGCTTGGGGGAAACTAGCGGGAGGGCAGATACGCAGTATTTT. Protein sequence: CASSLGETSGRADTQYF.

This clonotype was detected ten times or more. The chain joins TRBV28 to TRBJ2-3; D is uncertain. This CDR3 contains 13 residues. The V end lost 4 bases, the J end lost 7 bases, and 12 bases lay between the germline ends. Germline V gene lookup returns CDR1 MDHEN and CDR2 SYDVKM. CDR3 region: CASSSRIAYTQYF. The CDR3 nucleotides are TGTGCCAGCAGTTCCCGGATCGCTTATACGCAGTATTTT. Full variable domain (remainder filled in from reference TRBV28 and TRBJ2-3): DVKVTQSSRYLVKRTGEKVFLECVQDMDHENMFWYRQDPGLGLRLIYFSYDVKMKEKGDIPEGYSVSREKKERFSLILESASTNQTSMYLCASSSRIAYTQYFGPGTRLTVL.

There are a few counts of this clonotype. This chain joins TRBV4-2 and TRBJ1-2, with D possibly matching TRBD1 (6 bases). This CDR3 has 16 amino acids. Germline V lookup: CDR1 LGHNA, CDR2 YNFKEQ. V was trimmed by 4 bases and J by 3 bases, leaving 18 bases between them. In DNA form, the CDR3 reads TGTGCCAGCAGCCCCGGGCTTTGGGGGGGCGACTATGGCTACACCTTC. It yields the protein CASSPGLWGGDYGYTF.

This clonotype was found many times. This rearrangement joins TRBV12-3 or TRBV12-4 to TRBJ2-6; D unresolved. Trimming stripped 3 bases from V and 1 base from J, with 7 bases between. The CDR3 covers 15 residues. In DNA, the CDR3 is TGTGCCAGCAGTTTGAGGCAGTCTGGGGCCAACGTCCTGACTTTC. Residues: CASSLRQSGANVLTF.

Ten or more counts support this clonotype. V and J are TRBV5-1 and TRBJ2-5, with D possibly matching TRBD1 (5 bases). The CDR3 consists of 17 residues. The germline gives CDR1 SGHRS, CDR2 YFSETQ. Trimming took off 4 bases at V and 4 bases at J, with 23 bases between the two ends. The CDR3 loop is CASSGNLQAAGRETQYF. The CDR3 DNA follows: TGCGCCAGCAGCGGAAACCTACAGGCGGCAGGAAGAGAGACCCAGTACTTC. The full variable domain, with the rest looked up from reference TRBV5-1 and TRBJ2-5, is KAGVTQTPRYLIKTRGQQVTLSCSPISGHRSVSWYQQTPGQGLQFLFEYFSETQRNKGNFPGRFSGRQFSNSRSEMNVSTLELGDSALYLCASSGNLQAAGRETQYFGPGTRLLVL.

In its sample, this clonotype was seen many times. The gene calls are TRBV12-3 or TRBV12-4 and TRBJ1-2; D is ambiguous. V shed 4 bases and J shed 6 bases, with 9 bases lying between them. The CDR3 has 12 amino acids. In nucleotides, the CDR3 is TGTGCCAGCAGTTCAGGACGAAATGGCTACACCTTC. Its protein is CASSSGRNGYTF.

In this sample, this clonotype turned up many times. The chain recombines TRBV5-5 with TRBJ2-2; 10 bases line up with TRBD1. V trimming: 4 bases; J trimming: 3 bases; junction bases outside the gene matches: 9. The CDR3 loop spans 17 amino acids. Germline V gene lookup returns CDR1 SGHKS and CDR2 YYEKEE (reference sequence). The CDR3 coding sequence is TGTGCCAGCAGCACCGGGACAGGGGTTTTTTACACCGGGGAGCTGTTTTTT. Protein product: CASSTGTGVFYTGELFF.

In its sample, this clonotype was seen many times. The chain links TRBV5-8 to TRBJ2-7, with 8 positions matching TRBD1. The V segment lost 1 base and the J segment 4 bases; nucleotides outside the gene matches: 4. The CDR3 extends over 14 amino acids. Germline V gives CDR1 SGHTS, CDR2 YDEGEE. The DNA for the CDR3 is TGTGCCAGCAGCTTGAATTACAGGGGGTACGAGCAGTACTTC. Translating it yields CASSLNYRGYEQYF.

This clonotype was seen ten or more times. The chain's CDR3 is CASSYVGGRPGVGEKLFF. The CDR3 coding sequence is TGTGCCAGCAGTTACGTTGGGGGGCGGCCGGGGGTGGGAGAAAAACTGTTTTTT. This chain links TRBV6-5 with TRBJ1-4, with D possibly being TRBD1 (6 bases). V was shortened by 2 bases and J by 8 bases, with 24 bases between the two germline ends. Germline values: CDR1 MNHEY, CDR2 SVGAGI. The CDR3 covers 18 residues.

This clonotype has a handful of counts. The chain carries TRBV20-1 and TRBJ2-1; 10 nucleotides agree with TRBD1. The V and J ends lost 6 bases and 2 bases, in that order; junction bases with no gene match: 22. This CDR3 has 20 amino acids. CDR1 and CDR2 from the germline V gene are DFQATT and SNEGSKA (reference sequence). CDR3 sequence (DNA): TGCAGTGCGGAAAAGACAGGGGGCACACTTACGGCCCCTACCTACAATGAGCAGTTCTTC. This codes for CSAEKTGGTLTAPTYNEQFF.

The gene calls are TRBV28 and TRBJ1-6; possibly TRBD1 for D (5 bases). The CDR3 spans 14 residues. Trimming removed 2 bases from V and 5 bases from J, with 7 bases in between. CDR1 is MDHEN and CDR2 is SYDVKM in the germline V gene. The CDR3 here is CASSLGGDNSPLHF. CDR3 in DNA: TGTGCCAGCAGTTTAGGGGGAGATAATTCACCCCTCCACTTT.

This clonotype was seen more than once but under ten times. This chain uses TRBV28 with TRBJ1-2; the D is unclear. CDR1 MDHEN and CDR2 SYDVKM come from the germline V gene. Trimming stripped 3 bases from V and 4 bases from J, with 12 bases between. The CDR3 consists of 14 residues. As DNA, the CDR3 is TGTGCCAGCAGTTTGGAGTGGGGAGCCTATGGCTACACCTTC. Amino acid sequence: CASSLEWGAYGYTF.

This clonotype was seen a handful of times. The chain uses TRBV10-3 and TRBJ1-2; a weak D match, TRBD1 (6 bases). Germline-derived CDR1 and CDR2 are ENHRY and SYGVKD. The CDR3 totals 14 residues. Trimming removed 4 bases from V and 2 bases from J, with 11 bases in between. CDR3: CAISGHRDNYGYTF. CDR3 DNA: TGTGCCATCAGTGGGCACAGGGACAACTATGGCTACACCTTC.

This clonotype occurred many times. J is TRBJ1-1 and V is TRBV12-3 or TRBV12-4, with D perhaps TRBD1 (5 bases). CDR3 length equals 14 residues. Trimming removed 0 bases from V and 2 bases from J, with 7 bases in between. CDR3: CASSLAGGNTEAFF. CDR3 bases: TGTGCCAGCAGTTTAGCGGGGGGAAACACTGAAGCTTTCTTT.